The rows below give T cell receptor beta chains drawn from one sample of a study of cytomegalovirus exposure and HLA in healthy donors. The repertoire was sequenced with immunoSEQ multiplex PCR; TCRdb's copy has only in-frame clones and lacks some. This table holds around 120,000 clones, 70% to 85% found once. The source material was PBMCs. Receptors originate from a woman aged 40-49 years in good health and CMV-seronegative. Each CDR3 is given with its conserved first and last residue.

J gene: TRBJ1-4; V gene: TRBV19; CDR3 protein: CASSIDQTGAREKLFF
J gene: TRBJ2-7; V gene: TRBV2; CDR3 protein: CASSLRGYEQYF
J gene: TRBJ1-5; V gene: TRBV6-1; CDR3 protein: CASSDFLIGGSNQPQHF
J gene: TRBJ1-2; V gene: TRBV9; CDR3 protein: CASSVLDSSNYGYTF
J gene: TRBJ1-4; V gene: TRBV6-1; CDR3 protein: CASGRGATNEKLFF
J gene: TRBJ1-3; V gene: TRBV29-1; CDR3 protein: CSVEEAGVGNTIYF
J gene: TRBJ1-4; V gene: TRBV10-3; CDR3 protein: CAISVGAQEKLFF
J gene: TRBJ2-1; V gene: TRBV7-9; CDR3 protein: CASSFSGSGQFF
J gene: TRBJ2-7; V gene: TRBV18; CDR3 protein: CASSGTATSEQYF
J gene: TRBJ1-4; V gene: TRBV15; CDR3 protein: CATSSGRAALGEKLFF
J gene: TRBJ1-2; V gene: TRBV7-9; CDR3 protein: CASSFTGRVSDGYTF
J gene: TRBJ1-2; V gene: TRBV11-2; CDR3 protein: CASSLALPGTSNYGYTF
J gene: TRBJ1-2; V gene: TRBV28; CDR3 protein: CASSSPGRDGYTF
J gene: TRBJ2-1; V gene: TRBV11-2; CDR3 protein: CASSPLGTSGSSLGEQFF
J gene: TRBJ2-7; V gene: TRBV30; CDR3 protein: CAWSVLGGVSYEQYF
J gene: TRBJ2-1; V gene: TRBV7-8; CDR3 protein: CASSSPRVRGRNEQFF